These 29 T cell receptor beta chains share one sample of origin, sequenced in a study of blood T cells in healthy people across ages. A J-beta primer mix and a sample-barcoded 5' primer were used in a second PCR of about 7 to 12 cycles. TCRdb reprocessed the 5' RACE reads with MiXCR, giving one entry per CDR3 protein. The table includes about 2 million distinct CDR3 sequences, roughly 49% detected once. Sequenced material: blood. The receptors here all came from a woman in her thirties or forties in good health.

This rearrangement joins TRBV5-6 to TRBJ1-6; 9 bases are a match to TRBD1. The V gene's germline CDR1 is SGHDT and CDR2 YYEEEE. The CDR3 is 15 amino acids. The V gene end was trimmed by 5 bases and the J gene end by 10 bases; junction bases not matched to a gene: 10. The CDR3 spells CASSPVNRGHSPLHF. The CDR3 nucleotides are TGTGCCAGCAGTCCGGTGAACAGGGGGCACTCACCCCTCCACTTT.

The genes are TRBV5-5 and TRBJ2-5; perhaps D is TRBD1 or TRBD2 (5 bases each). This CDR3 comprises 15 residues. The V end lost 3 bases, the J end lost 5 bases, and 17 bases lay between the germline ends. The germline V gene has CDR1 SGHKS and CDR2 YYEKEE (reference sequence). This CDR3 is CASSSGPLAYETQYF. The DNA for the CDR3 is TGTGCCAGCAGCTCGGGACCCTTGGCATACGAGACCCAGTACTTC. The complete variable domain, with remaining parts taken from reference TRBV5-5 and TRBJ2-5, reads DAGVTQSPTHLIKTRGQQVTLRCSPISGHKSVSWYQQVLGQGPQFIFQYYEKEERGRGNFPDRFSARQFPNYSSELNVNALLLGDSALYLCASSSGPLAYETQYFGPGTRLLVL.

V is TRBV3-1 and J is TRBJ2-5; D gene ambiguous. Germline values: CDR1 LGHDT, CDR2 YNNKEL (reference sequence). With 3 bases removed from V and 4 bases from J, the gap between germline ends came to 12 bases. This CDR3 contains 14 residues. In DNA, the CDR3 is TGTGCCAGCAGCCATCTTCCTATCCTAGAGACCCAGTACTTC. As protein: CASSHLPILETQYF.

The V and J genes are TRBV28 and TRBJ1-5; D is unclear. With 9 bases removed from V and 1 base from J, the gap between germline ends came to 13 bases. The CDR3 has 14 amino acids. The germline CDR1 and CDR2 sequences are MDHEN and SYDVKM. The CDR3 sequence: CASNPRVSNQPQHF. As DNA, the CDR3 is TGTGCCAGTAATCCGAGGGTAAGCAATCAGCCCCAGCATTTT.

In this sample, this clonotype turned up a few times. The chain links TRBV11-2 to TRBJ2-5; TRBD2 matches 12 bases. Trimming at V came to 5 bases and at J to 3 bases, leaving 10 bases not matched to a gene. The CDR3 loop spans 17 amino acids. In germline, CDR1 is SGHAT, CDR2 FQNNGV. CDR3 in DNA: TGTGCCAGCAGCACACCGGGACTAGCGGGTCTGAAAGAGACCCAGTACTTC. This translates into CASSTPGLAGLKETQYF.

V gene TRBV5-1 combines with J gene TRBJ2-7; the D gene could be TRBD1 or TRBD2 (5 bases each). Between the trimmed V and J ends, which lost 4 bases and 2 bases, there was a span of 19 bases. The germline CDR1 and CDR2 sequences are SGHRS and YFSETQ. The CDR3 length is 16 residues. The CDR3: CASSRRAIGTTYEQYF. CDR3 in DNA: TGCGCCAGCAGCCGAAGAGCCATCGGGACGACCTACGAGCAGTACTTC.

This clonotype turned up a few times. The chain is built from TRBV20-1 and TRBJ2-5, with 7 bases that match TRBD1. The germline V gene has CDR1 DFQATT and CDR2 SNEGSKA (reference sequence). With 1 base clipped from V and 5 bases from J, the junction kept 4 bases outside the gene matches. There are 13 residues in the CDR3. The CDR3 loop is CSARGRGWETQYF. DNA for the CDR3: TGCAGTGCTAGAGGCAGGGGGTGGGAGACCCAGTACTTC.

The chain links TRBV14 to TRBJ1-1; D gene uncertain. This CDR3 contains 14 residues. Trimming removed 0 bases from V and 4 bases from J, with 9 bases in between. Germline CDR1 and CDR2: SGHDN and FVKESK. CDR3 sequence (DNA): TGTGCCAGCAGCCAAGATGATGATGTCACTGAAGCTTTCTTT. As protein: CASSQDDDVTEAFF.

V gene TRBV24-1 combines with J gene TRBJ2-1; 9 bases line up with TRBD1. CDR1 is KGHDR, CDR2 SFDVKD, per germline. V was clipped by 5 bases and J by 4 bases; unmatched bases: 2. The CDR3 runs to 14 residues. The CDR3 loop is CATSGDRAYNEQFF. The DNA for the CDR3 is TGTGCCACCAGTGGGGACAGGGCATACAATGAGCAGTTCTTC.

This chain links TRBV6-2 or TRBV6-3 with TRBJ1-1, with D possibly being TRBD1 (5 bases). The V end lost 0 bases, the J end lost 7 bases, and 18 bases lay between the germline ends. This CDR3 has 16 residues. Germline loops: CDR1 MNHEY, CDR2 SVGEGT. For the CDR3, the DNA is TGTGCCAGCAGTTACTCGAGGGGAAATCCGAGAAATGAAGCTTTCTTT. It translates to CASSYSRGNPRNEAFF.

This clonotype was counted a single time. A much larger clone lies a single base off, so this may be a read error. This CDR3 is CASGLEDEQFF. CDR3 in DNA: TGTGCTAGTGGGCTTGAGGATGAGCAGTTCTTC. V gene TRBV12-5 combines with J gene TRBJ2-1, with no clear D. The CDR3 consists of 11 residues. The germline CDR1 and CDR2 sequences are LGHNT and FRNRAP. V was shortened by 6 bases and J by 8 bases, with 8 bases between the two germline ends.

This sequence joins TRBV27 and TRBJ2-7; no definite D call. The CDR3 spans 14 residues. V was cut by 5 bases and J by 5 bases, with 16 bases left in between. The V gene's germline CDR1 is MNHEY and CDR2 SMNVEV (reference sequence). The CDR3, as DNA: TGTGCCAGCAGTACTCGACAAGGAACCGACGAGCAGTACTTC. Protein product: CASSTRQGTDEQYF.

This chain links TRBV7-9 with TRBJ2-5; perhaps TRBD2 as D (7 bases). Germline V lookup: CDR1 SEHNR, CDR2 FQNEAQ (reference sequence). V was shortened by 7 bases and J by 3 bases, with 12 bases between the two germline ends. This CDR3 is 13 amino acids long. CDR3 sequence (DNA): TGTGCCAGCAAGGGGGGGACGGAAGAGACCCAGTACTTC. Translated: CASKGGTEETQYF.

There are a few counts of this clonotype. The chain couples TRBV4-2 to TRBJ2-3; tentatively, D is TRBD1 (7 bases). V was trimmed by 4 bases and J by 1 base, leaving 18 bases between them. This CDR3 region has 17 residues. Germline V gives CDR1 LGHNA, CDR2 YNFKEQ. In nucleotides, the CDR3 is TGTGCCAGCAGCCCCAGACAGGGAGGTGTGGGCACAGATACGCAGTATTTT. Its translation: CASSPRQGGVGTDTQYF.

The V and J genes are TRBV25-1 and TRBJ2-1; TRBD1 agrees at 8 bases. The CDR3 totals 13 residues. After removal of 7 bases from V and 6 bases from J, the junction contained 5 bases not matched to a gene. Germline V gene data show CDR1 as MGHDK and CDR2 as SYGVNS. CDR3 nucleotide sequence: TGTGCCAGCACGACAGGGGTTGGCAATGAGCAGTTCTTC. Its translation: CASTTGVGNEQFF.

The chain recombines TRBV20-1 with TRBJ1-2; D is unclear. V lost 0 bases, J lost 3 bases, and 5 bases lay in between. CDR3 size: 12 residues. Germline V gene lookup returns CDR1 DFQATT and CDR2 SNEGSKA (reference sequence). The CDR3 DNA reads as TGCAGTGCTAGAGATTTCCACTATGGCTACACCTTC. It codes for CSARDFHYGYTF.

The chain recombines TRBV6-5 with TRBJ2-1; 10 bases line up with TRBD2. CDR3 length: 18 amino acids. The trim removed 0 bases at V and 0 bases at J, leaving 5 bases unmatched. Per the germline V gene, CDR1 is MNHEY and CDR2 is SVGAGI. Here the CDR3 DNA reads TGTGCCAGCAGTTACTCCCTAACTAGCGGGGTCTCCTACAATGAGCAGTTCTTC. This encodes CASSYSLTSGVSYNEQFF.

This chain joins TRBV24-1 and TRBJ2-7; TRBD1 is a possible D gene (6 bases). The assigned J gene may be wrong: the sequence end matches TRBJ2-5 better. The CDR3 runs to 15 residues. The germline CDR1 and CDR2 sequences are KGHDR and SFDVKD. DNA of the CDR3: TGTGCCACCAGTGATAAACAGGGTGGTATGGGGACCCAGTACTTC. Translated, it gives CATSDKQGGMGTQYF.

This clonotype was counted only a few times. V usage is TRBV4-3 and J usage is TRBJ2-3; 7 positions agree with TRBD2. V was clipped by 2 bases and J by 2 bases; unmatched bases: 10. This CDR3 is built from 17 residues. Germline V lookup: CDR1 LGHNA, CDR2 YSLEER. This CDR3 reads CASSQRAAGQPTDTQYF. The DNA of the CDR3 is TGCGCCAGCAGCCAACGGGCAGCGGGGCAACCCACAGATACGCAGTATTTT.

The rearrangement links TRBV15 to TRBJ2-7, with 10 positions matching TRBD1. The germline gives CDR1 LNHNV, CDR2 YYDKDF (reference sequence). With V trimmed by 1 base and J by 5 bases, 11 bases remained unmatched. The CDR3 covers 17 residues. The chain's CDR3 is CATSRGDRGSARNEQYF. The CDR3, as DNA: TGTGCCACCAGCAGAGGGGACAGGGGATCCGCTAGGAACGAGCAGTACTTC.

The V gene is TRBV27, the J gene TRBJ2-4, with D unresolved. Germline CDR1 MNHEY, CDR2 SMNVEV (reference sequence). V was clipped by 3 bases and J by 7 bases, with 4 bases between them. The CDR3 spans 11 residues. The CDR3 is CASSFMNIQYF. In DNA form, the CDR3 reads TGTGCCAGCAGTTTCATGAACATTCAGTACTTC.

This chain connects TRBV7-8 to TRBJ2-7; 8 positions agree with TRBD1. This CDR3 spans 16 amino acids. Germline V gives CDR1 SGHVS, CDR2 FQNEAQ. With V trimmed by 2 bases and J by 3 bases, 9 bases remained unmatched. The CDR3 reads CASSLRGGQGGYEQYF. Here the CDR3 DNA reads TGTGCCAGCAGCTTACGGGGCGGACAGGGAGGCTACGAGCAGTACTTC.

This clonotype was picked up one time. This chain uses TRBV4-1 with TRBJ2-3, with 11 bases identical to TRBD2. This CDR3 comprises 17 residues. The ends lost 3 bases at V and 4 bases at J; junction bases unmatched: 9. Germline V CDR1 and CDR2: MGHRA, YSYEKL. The CDR3 is CASSQFPTSGGADTQYF. Written as DNA, the CDR3 is TGCGCCAGCAGCCAGTTCCCTACTAGCGGGGGTGCAGATACGCAGTATTTT.

This clonotype turned up a few times. The rearrangement uses TRBV5-1 and TRBJ2-1; D remains unclear. Looked up from germline, CDR1 is SGHRS and CDR2 is YFSETQ. There are 15 residues in the CDR3. Between the trimmed V and J ends, which lost 1 base and 2 bases, there was a span of 10 bases. CDR3 residues: CASSLWSGTYNEQFF. The CDR3 region has the DNA TGCGCCAGCAGCTTGTGGTCGGGCACCTACAATGAGCAGTTCTTC.

The chain joins TRBV6-1 to TRBJ2-1; 11 nucleotides match TRBD2. Gene TRBJ2-7 matches the end of the DNA better, so the J call may be wrong. Germline V gene data show CDR1 as MNHNS and CDR2 as SASEGT. The CDR3 extends over 19 amino acids. As DNA, the CDR3 is TGTGCCAGCAGTGAGCTCATTCTGGCTAGCGGGGGGACTTACAATGAGCAGTACTTC. Its translation is CASSELILASGGTYNEQYF.

The V and J genes are TRBV20-1 and TRBJ2-5, with 11 bases that match TRBD2. The CDR3 totals 16 residues. Germline CDR1 DFQATT, CDR2 SNEGSKA (reference sequence). J gave up 1 base and V 5 bases, and 9 bases lay outside the gene matches. CDR3 loop: CSAGRIGTSGQETQYF. The CDR3 DNA is TGCAGTGCTGGACGGATCGGGACTAGCGGCCAAGAGACCCAGTACTTC.

J is TRBJ1-5 and V is TRBV6-2 or TRBV6-3; D not certain. The ends were cut back, 1 base at V and 8 bases at J, with 9 bases in the middle. Germline assignment: CDR1 MNHEY and CDR2 SVGEGT. The CDR3 spans 13 residues. CDR3 nucleotide sequence: TGTGCCAGCAGTTACTTCGAGGGTAAGCCCCAGCATTTT. Translating it yields CASSYFEGKPQHF.

J is TRBJ1-2 and V is TRBV4-1; no reliable D call. This CDR3 is built from 13 residues. Trimming pared 0 bases from V and 9 bases from J, leaving 11 bases between. The germline gives CDR1 MGHRA, CDR2 YSYEKL. The chain's CDR3 is CASSQEVDRRYTF. The CDR3 coding sequence is TGCGCCAGCAGCCAAGAAGTAGATCGACGCTACACCTTC.

V gene TRBV6-6 combines with J gene TRBJ2-7; D possibly corresponds to TRBD2 (5 bases). V was shortened by 7 bases and J by 4 bases, with 17 bases between the two germline ends. CDR3 size: 14 residues. Germline-derived CDR1 and CDR2 are MNHNY and SVGAGI (reference sequence). CDR3 in DNA: TGTGCCAGCACCTTGGACTTTAAGTATTACGAGCAGTACTTC. Its translation is CASTLDFKYYEQYF.